This TCR beta chain came from a study of human T cells and chemical hapten exposure. Background on the study: The cohort included alopecia areata under or over 50% scalp, totalis and universalis.

Points on this clonotype: The antigen remains undetermined.

Study findings and constraints: Expanded TCR sets contained significantly more large CDR3 similarity clusters than controls. Counts of expanded TCRs (at PT1) showed a positive correlation with patch test score.

Germline V lookup: CDR1 MNHEY, CDR2 SMNVEV (reference sequence). The CDR3 loop spans 15 amino acids. V was pared by 5 bases and J by 4 bases, with 5 bases of the junction left unmatched. Time point: patch test 3, about 24 weeks after DPC sensitization. Documented treatment: therapeutic diphenylcyclopropenone sensitization with weekly scalp DPC. Unique molecular identifiers were attached to individual cDNA molecules during library preparation. TCRdb reprocessed the RACE reads via MiXCR and lists one record per CDR3 protein. Among some 90,000 distinct CDR3 sequences listed, roughly a tenth were seen once.

The V gene is TRBV27, the J gene TRBJ2-7; TRBD2 agrees at 13 bases. This TCR was sampled from a woman aged 25 to 39 with alopecia areata. Some clones in this sample may be carry-over from other donors' samples. This sample comprised whole blood, obtained in connection with sensitization to the hapten diphenylcyclopropenone (DPC). The CDR3 DNA is TGTGCCAGCAGTCCGGGACTAGCGGGAACATACGAGCAGTACTTC. It is translated as CASSPGLAGTYEQYF.